The entry that follows covers one T cell receptor beta chain sequence. This clone was found once. This receptor's antigen is unknown. No much larger clone exists at a distance of one base, and base qualities are not known. Receptor amplification or capture employed the immunoSEQ multiplex PCR assay. A mixture of 60 forward primers for TCR Vbeta segments and 13 reverse primers for TCR Jbeta segments was used in the multiplex PCR. A multiplex PCR assay on genomic DNA amplified the CDR3 region of rearranged TCR beta genes. The Illumina HiSeq System was used to sequence the amplified TCR beta libraries as 87-base-pair reads. In the paper's pipeline: Across the 500 to 850 repertoires, a later analysis counted 80 million or so unique TCR beta chains, roughly 11 million of which were shared by at least two donors. Raw reads were error-corrected and collapsed into unique sequences with a nearest-neighbor algorithm that merged closely related sequences to remove PCR and sequencing errors. Alignment of CDR3 sequences to IMGT reference sequences was used to assign V, D and J gene segments. For a sequence to be retained, at least a six-nucleotide match to both a V gene segment and a J gene segment was required. Rearrangements were called productive when the CDR3 lacked stop codons and stayed in frame with V and J; all others were non-productive. Following IMGT convention, CDR3 was defined as the stretch from the second conserved V-encoded cysteine up to the conserved J-encoded phenylalanine. The earlier analysis of some 600 of the donors excluded sequences that lacked an unambiguous match to a single V gene segment. An earlier analysis of approximately 590 of the donors called V segments functional above 56.7% productive rearrangements and segregating when the between-donor standard deviation exceeded 5%. A statistical classification framework was built for diagnosing cytomegalovirus status from the catalog of TCR beta chain sequences. V and J gene assignment, in a later analysis, came from comparing TCR nucleotide sequences with IMGT/GENE-DB human TR gene sequences. In a later analysis, CDR3 sequences and most-parsimonious VDJ recombination scenarios were assigned using the TCRdist pipeline. In a later analysis, every TCR beta chain was defined by the combination of its CDR3 amino acid sequence and its V-gene family, and reads without a unique V-gene family were dropped. In a later analysis, some 600 highly shared, low-generation-probability nucleotide sequences were removed to address suspected cross-contamination and a sequencing artifact. In a later analysis, a clonal expansion index was calculated for each public chain from normalized within-repertoire ranks of inferred template counts. Generation probabilities in a later analysis came from a VDJ recombination model fitted to out-of-frame rearrangements, and those results were checked against IGoR. In a later analysis, hypergeometric tests were used to score TCR-TCR, TCR-HLA and TCR-CMV co-occurrence, with a repertoire-size bias correction applied to TCR pairs. To estimate false discovery rates, a later analysis permuted the HLA or CMV assignments 20 times. In a later analysis, co-occurring TCRs were grouped using DBSCAN, and TCRdist sequence similarity was added for clustering within HLA-allele-positive subsets. Repertoires with fewer than 30,000 or more than 120,000 public chains, plus five repertoires with anomalous nucleotide sharing, were excluded from co-occurrence clustering. TCRdb limited this immuneACCESS table to in-frame rearrangements with V and J called. A share of clones is missing; checked studies link under half to unresolved V genes, and the rest is unexplained. Clonal size and the V and J genes are those of that table, whereas D and trimming came from the DNA. Within this sample are 150,000 to 200,000 clones, with roughly four fifths of them counted one time only. Of the sample, about 1.7% falls within the top ten clones.

The cohort was made up of 500 to 850 healthy bone marrow donors. At the time of sampling, every cohort member was nominally healthy, though immune exposures that went unrecorded were likely present. The donor tested CMV seronegative and was one of the 352 seronegative cohort members. A peripheral blood sample was collected from each donor, and TCR beta sequencing was performed on peripheral blood mononuclear cells. Genomic DNA was extracted from the blood cell samples with the Qiagen DNeasy Blood Extraction Kit. This specimen comes from a study of cytomegalovirus exposure and HLA in healthy donors (dated by TCRdb to about 2017). Background for the entire study: An earlier analysis of several hundred of the donors reported about 250 Gb of sequence data and 120 million or so unique TCR beta sequences from about 200 million T cells. Class I and class II HLA loci were covered by the typing at four-digit resolution. Using immunosequencing, the study profiled T cell repertoires from 666 subjects and related those repertoires to cytomegalovirus serostatus. Roughly 300 gigabases of sequencing data and 75 million to 85 million unique TCR sequences made up an early release that covered 500 to 700 HLA-typed donors. Besides the first cohort of some 670 subjects, a separate validation cohort made up of over 95 different subjects was used. Alongside the repertoire data, information on donor age, sex, ethnicity and CMV serostatus was compiled. The study combined high-throughput TCR immunosequencing, statistical association of individual TCRs with disease status, and machine learning to predict cytomegalovirus infection status. A later genetic analysis took genome-wide SNP genotypes for about 60% of the roughly 670 donors and used that subset as a discovery cohort. To decide whether each TCR beta V gene segment behaved as functional or pseudogenic, an earlier analysis of some 600 of the donors relied on high-throughput TCR beta sequencing. In a later analysis, previously published TCR beta repertoires from 666 donors were re-analyzed and high-resolution HLA genotyping was added so that TCR occurrence patterns could be studied. The later analysis used no new phenotypic data to find candidate immune exposures, relying instead on TCR beta sequences and their occurrence across donors. All discovery cohort repertoires had been generated on a single sequencing platform. A few DR-DQ haplotypes were treated as single units for association and clustering because of strong linkage in the cohort. Among a few hundred genotyped donors of the cohort, an average of about 240,000 unique TCR beta nucleotide sequences were sequenced per donor, roughly 18% of them non-productive. Typing coverage varied by locus: roughly 620-640 donors for A, B, C, DRB1 and DQB1; about 520 for DQA1; more than 600 for DPA1; more than 450 for DPB1. The study was designed to test whether signatures of past pathogen exposure could be identified by cataloging public T cell receptors. The genetic ancestry cluster associated with self-reported Caucasian donors included about four fifths of the approximately 430 genotyped donors. On the study overall, not on this receptor specifically: In a later analysis, HLA-associated TCR beta chains showed more clonal expansion and lower generation probabilities than non-associated chains that were equally common. Because HLA typing was unavailable for some donors at each locus, only the typed subset was used in association tests. Cytomegalovirus status was reported to be diagnosed by the classifier with high specificity and sensitivity in both the original and validation cohorts. Correlated functional status among segregating V segments might be attributable to linkage disequilibrium, but an unknown experimental factor could not be ruled out. V-gene and J-gene trimming of TCR beta chains was associated with a missense DCLRE1C variant in a later genetic analysis, and the association was replicated in an independent cohort. When HLA alleles, especially DR and DQ, strongly co-occurred, TCR associations were difficult to assign to individual alleles. In a later analysis, the rate of TCR association differed among HLA loci, with DRB1 alleles having the most associated TCRs and HLA-C alleles having the fewest. The 87-base-pair reads could not distinguish some IMGT-functional V segments, including TRBV6-2 and TRBV6-3, so those segments were excluded. A total of 150 to 200 TCR beta chains were listed by the study as associated with cytomegalovirus. A later genetic analysis reported fewer N-insertions in productive TCRs among donors in an Asian-associated ancestry cluster than the roughly 700-donor mean. Because counts were too low, some 16 rarely observed V segments, including chromosome 9 orphons, were excluded from the earlier analysis of 587 of the donors. An earlier analysis of approximately 570 of the donors showed that most TCR beta V segments appeared in productive rearrangements either about 87% or about 30% of the time, which broadly matched IMGT annotations. Most TCR sequences were observed very rarely across donors, whereas some public TCRs were present in many individuals. According to a later analysis, most CMV-associated TCR beta chains appeared to be HLA-restricted, and the HLA associations seemed to be driven largely by CMV exposure. CMV serostatus was the only immune exposure information available for the cohort. A group of highly shared sequence variants was considered likely to be a technical artifact of the sequencing pipeline. The presence/absence analyses assumed that sequencing depth was roughly uniform across donors, and that assumption may not be true. In this cohort, only TCR beta chains were sequenced, and detectable features were limited by the absence of alpha or paired-chain data. A later analysis reported that several top co-occurrence clusters appeared linked to parvovirus B19, influenza, CMV and Epstein-Barr virus. A further reported finding was that TCR beta sequences accurately predicted the HLA-A and HLA-B alleles for most subjects in the first cohort. In vitro tests confirmed that a few of the cytomegalovirus-associated TCR beta chains recognize cytomegalovirus antigens. The authors suggested that the approach could potentially be extended to other disease states and immunological phenotypes. In a later analysis, 15,000 to 20,000 TCR beta sequences were associated with specific HLA alleles at a false discovery rate of 0.05.

The germline V gene (reference sequence) sets CDR1 to MNHNY and CDR2 to SVGAGI. The CDR3 has 16 amino acids, counting the end cysteine and phenylalanine. Only CDR3 DNA remains: 48 bases, in frame from the first base. V lost 6 bases and J lost 0 bases, and the count of bases not matched to a germline gene is 7. This clonotype originated in a woman aged 18-35 years in good health and CMV-seronegative. The V and J segments used are TRBV6-6 and TRBJ2-3; TRBD1 agrees with 9 junctional bases. Sequences were obtained from PBMCs. The CDR3 protein: CASSPGQGSSTDTQYF. The DNA sequence reads TGTGCCAGCAGCCCGGGACAGGGCTCTAGCACAGATACGCAGTATTTT.